This T cell receptor (beta chain) emerged from a study of cytomegalovirus exposure and HLA in healthy donors (dated by TCRdb to 2015 to 2018). Study-level background: An earlier analysis of about 530 of the donors reported over 250 Gb of sequence data and around 110 million unique TCR beta sequences obtained from 150 million to 200 million T cells. Around 320 gigabases of sequencing data and around 87 million unique TCR sequences were included in an early release covering roughly 700 HLA-typed donors. The genetic ancestry cluster associated with self-reported Caucasian donors included over 80% of the approximately 400 genotyped donors. The study aimed to test whether signatures of past pathogen exposure could be identified by cataloging public T cell receptors. The T cell repertoires of 666 subjects were profiled by immunosequencing and related to cytomegalovirus serostatus. A separate validation cohort of some 130 different subjects was used in addition to the roughly 640-subject first cohort. To predict cytomegalovirus infection status, the study brought together high-throughput TCR immunosequencing, statistical association of individual TCRs with disease status, and machine learning. To study patterns of TCR occurrence, a later analysis re-analyzed previously published TCR beta repertoires from 550 to 800 donors and added high-resolution HLA genotyping. In the later analysis, no new phenotypic data were used to find candidate immune exposures; instead, reliance was placed on TCR beta sequences and their occurrence across donors. An earlier analysis of around 580 of the donors used high-throughput TCR beta sequencing to judge whether each TCR beta V gene segment behaved as functional or pseudogenic. Donor age, sex, ethnicity and CMV serostatus were collected together with the repertoire data. In a later genetic analysis, genome-wide SNP genotypes for 398 of the 666 donors were used, and that subset was treated as a discovery cohort. Every discovery cohort repertoire had been produced on one sequencing platform. HLA typing included class I and class II loci at four-digit resolution. Typing coverage differed by locus: A, B, C, DRB1 and DQB1 were typed in roughly 629-630 donors, DQA1 in 500 to 550, DPA1 in 600 to 610, and DPB1 in just under 490. About 5 DR-DQ haplotypes were handled as single units for association and clustering, since linkage in the cohort was strong. On average, around 230,000 unique TCR beta nucleotide sequences were sequenced per donor among several hundred genotyped donors of the cohort, with 15% to 20% of those sequences being non-productive. Here is what the overall study found, with its caveats: The only immune exposure information available for the cohort was CMV serostatus. A later analysis associated about 17,000 TCR beta sequences with specific HLA alleles at a false discovery rate of 0.05. When HLA alleles, especially DR and DQ, strongly co-occurred, TCR associations were difficult to assign to individual alleles. In a later genetic analysis, a missense DCLRE1C variant was associated with V-gene and J-gene trimming of TCR beta chains, and the association was replicated in an independent cohort. A later analysis found that most CMV-associated TCR beta chains appeared HLA-restricted, with HLA associations seemingly driven largely by CMV exposure. A further reported finding was that TCR beta sequences accurately predicted the HLA-A and HLA-B alleles for most subjects in the first cohort. Roughly uniform sequencing depth across donors was assumed in presence/absence analyses, although this assumption may not hold. Some IMGT-functional V segments, including TRBV6-2 and TRBV6-3, could not be told apart with the 87-base-pair reads, so those segments were excluded. The authors suggested that the approach could potentially be extended to other disease states and immunological phenotypes. Correlated functional status among segregating V segments might reflect linkage disequilibrium, but an unknown experimental factor could not be ruled out. In the study, about 150 TCR beta chains were listed as associated with cytomegalovirus. In a later analysis, HLA-associated TCR beta chains were found to be more clonally expanded and to have lower generation probabilities than equally common non-associated chains. A later analysis reported that several top co-occurrence clusters appeared linked to parvovirus B19, influenza, CMV and Epstein-Barr virus. Because counts were too low, more than 15 rarely observed V segments, including chromosome 9 orphons, were excluded from the earlier analysis of some 540 of the donors. In vitro tests confirmed that a few of the cytomegalovirus-associated TCR beta chains recognize cytomegalovirus antigens. Most TCR sequences were observed very rarely across donors, whereas some public TCRs were present in many individuals. The classifier was reported to diagnose cytomegalovirus status with high specificity and sensitivity in both the original and validation cohorts. A cluster of highly shared sequence variants was judged likely to represent a technical artifact of the sequencing pipeline. Only TCR beta chains were sequenced in this cohort, and the absence of alpha or paired-chain data limited detectable features. According to a later genetic analysis, donors in an Asian-associated ancestry cluster had fewer N-insertions in productive TCRs than the approximately 690-donor mean. An earlier analysis of approximately 540 of the donors showed that most TCR beta V segments appeared in productive rearrangements either about 87% or about 30% of the time, which broadly matched IMGT annotations. A later analysis found that TCR association rates varied across HLA loci, with DRB1 alleles showing the most associated TCRs and HLA-C alleles the fewest. Because HLA typing was unavailable for some donors at each locus, only the typed subset was used in association tests.

The germline V gene provides CDR1 SGHRS and CDR2 YFSETQ. The CDR3 contains 12 residues, cysteine and phenylalanine counted. The kept DNA is CDR3 alone, 36 bases in frame from the first base. Between the V and J ends, shortened by 6 bases and 8 bases respectively, the junction contains 12 bases. Libraries were built with the immunoSEQ multiplex PCR assay. For the multiplex PCR, a mixture combining 60 forward primers for TCR Vbeta segments and 13 reverse primers for TCR Jbeta segments was used. The CDR3 region of rearranged TCR beta genes was amplified from genomic DNA with a multiplex PCR assay. The Illumina HiSeq System was used to sequence the amplified TCR beta libraries as 87-base-pair reads. In the original analysis: A later analysis counted 65 million to 90 million unique TCR beta chains across the 666 repertoires, and 9.5 million to 11 million of these chains were shared by at least two donors. Raw reads were error-corrected and collapsed into unique sequences with a nearest-neighbor algorithm that merged closely related sequences to remove PCR and sequencing errors. CDR3 sequences were aligned to IMGT reference sequences to assign V, D and J gene segments. For a sequence to be retained, at least a six-nucleotide match to both a V gene segment and a J gene segment was required. Rearrangements were called productive when the CDR3 lacked stop codons and stayed in frame with V and J; all others were non-productive. Following IMGT convention, CDR3 was defined as the stretch from the second conserved V-encoded cysteine up to the conserved J-encoded phenylalanine. Sequences without an unambiguous match to a single V gene segment were excluded from the earlier analysis of 587 of the donors. An earlier analysis of 450 to 650 of the donors called V segments functional above 56.7% productive rearrangements and segregating when the between-donor standard deviation exceeded 5%. A statistical classification framework was built to diagnose cytomegalovirus status from the catalog of TCR beta chain sequences. V and J gene assignment, in a later analysis, came from comparing TCR nucleotide sequences with IMGT/GENE-DB human TR gene sequences. A later analysis assigned CDR3 sequences and most-parsimonious VDJ recombination scenarios with the TCRdist pipeline. A later analysis defined each TCR beta chain by its CDR3 amino acid sequence plus V-gene family, and excluded reads lacking a unique V-gene family. A later analysis removed 500 to 600 highly shared, low-generation-probability nucleotide sequences to deal with suspected cross-contamination and a sequencing artifact. For each public chain, a later analysis derived a clonal expansion index from normalized ranks of inferred template counts within each repertoire. In a later analysis, generation probabilities were computed with a VDJ recombination model fitted to out-of-frame rearrangements, and the resulting probabilities were checked against IGoR. A later analysis scored TCR-TCR, TCR-HLA and TCR-CMV co-occurrence with hypergeometric tests, applying a repertoire-size bias correction to TCR pairs. In a later analysis, false discovery rates were estimated by permuting HLA or CMV assignments 20 times. In a later analysis, co-occurring TCRs were grouped using DBSCAN, with TCRdist sequence similarity added in when clustering inside HLA-allele-positive subsets. For co-occurrence clustering, repertoires with fewer than 30,000 or more than 120,000 public chains were excluded, along with five or six repertoires with anomalous nucleotide sharing. Drawn from immuneACCESS, this table holds only the in-frame rearrangements with V and J called that TCRdb kept. Clones are partly lost; checked studies trace under half to an unresolved V gene and leave the rest unexplained. V and J calls plus clone size are reproduced from that table; the DNA served to infer D and trimming. The table kept for this sample lists some 180,000 clones. The ten largest account for less than 6.5% of the sample.

A note on this clone: Its antigen is not yet known.

The cohort was made up of approximately 670 healthy bone marrow donors. All cohort members were sampled while nominally healthy, although unrecorded immune exposures were likely present. The donor was CMV seronegative and belonged to the group of 350 or so seronegative cohort members. Each donor provided a peripheral blood sample, and peripheral blood mononuclear cells were used for TCR beta sequencing. The Qiagen DNeasy Blood Extraction Kit was used to extract genomic DNA from the blood cell samples. The specimen sequenced was PBMCs. The TCR was taken from a man aged 30-40 years in good health and CMV-seronegative. The chain links TRBV5-1 with TRBJ1-3; the D gene remains uncertain. The CDR3 region: CASTSSQDTIYF. The DNA sequence is TGCGCCAGCACCTCCTCGCAGGACACCATATATTTT.